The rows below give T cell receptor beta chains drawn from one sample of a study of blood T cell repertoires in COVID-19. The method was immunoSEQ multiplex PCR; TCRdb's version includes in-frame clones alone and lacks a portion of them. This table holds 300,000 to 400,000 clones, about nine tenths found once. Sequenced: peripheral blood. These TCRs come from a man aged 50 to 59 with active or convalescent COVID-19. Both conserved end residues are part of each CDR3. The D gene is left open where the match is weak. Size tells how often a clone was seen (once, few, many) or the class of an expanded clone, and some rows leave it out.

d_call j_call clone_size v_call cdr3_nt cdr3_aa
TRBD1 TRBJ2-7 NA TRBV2 TGTGCCAGCAGGGGGACAGGGCCCTACGAGCAGTACTTC CASRGTGPYEQYF
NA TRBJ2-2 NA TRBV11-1 TGTGCCAGCAGCCGGGACACTAACACCGGGGAGCTGTTTTTT CASSRDTNTGELFF
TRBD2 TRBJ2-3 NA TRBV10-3 TGTGCCGCCTCCGAAAGCGGGAGGGGCGCAGATACGCAGTATTTT CAASESGRGADTQYF
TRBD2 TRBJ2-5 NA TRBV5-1 TGCGCCAGCAGCCAGGGACTAGCGGGGACGGGGGAGACCCAGTACTTC CASSQGLAGTGETQYF
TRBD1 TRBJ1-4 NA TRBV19 TGTGCCAGTAGCAGGACAGGGAGAAATGAAAAACTGTTTTTT CASSRTGRNEKLFF
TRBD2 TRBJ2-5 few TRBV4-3 TGCGCCAGCAGCCACGCGGGACTAGCGGGGGGAGAGACCCAGTACTTC CASSHAGLAGGETQYF
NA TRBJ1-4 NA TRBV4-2 TGTGCCAGCAGCCAAGTTGGGGGCCAGGGGAATAGTGAAAAACTGTTTTTT CASSQVGGQGNSEKLFF
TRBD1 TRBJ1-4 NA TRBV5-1 TGCGCCAGCAGCAGTACAGGGGGCAGCGCTAATGAAAAACTGTTTTTT CASSSTGGSANEKLFF
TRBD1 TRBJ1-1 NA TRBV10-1 TGCGCCAGCAGTGAGCACAGGGGAGGGAACACTGAAGCTTTCTTT CASSEHRGGNTEAFF
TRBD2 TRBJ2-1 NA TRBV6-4 TGTGCCAGCAGTGGGACTAGCGGGGCTACCTACAATGAGCAGTTCTTC CASSGTSGATYNEQFF
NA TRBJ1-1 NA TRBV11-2 TGTGCCAGCAGCTTACAGATTTGGAACACTGAAGCTTTCTTT CASSLQIWNTEAFF
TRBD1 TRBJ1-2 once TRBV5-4 TGTGCCAGCAGCCCCGGGACAGGGGGCGCGGAGGGAGGCTACACCTTC CASSPGTGGAEGGYTF
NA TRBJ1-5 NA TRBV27 TGTGCCAGCAGTTTAGGTTTCAGGGTACCGCCCCAGCATTTT CASSLGFRVPPQHF